These 8 T cell receptor beta chains were sequenced from one sample in a study of blood T cell repertoires in COVID-19. The method was immunoSEQ multiplex PCR; TCRdb's version includes in-frame clones alone and lacks a portion of them. The table lists approximately 400,000 clones, more than 70% of them singletons. Material: PBMCs or T cells enriched from blood (not recorded which). All receptors derive from a man younger than 45 who had recovered from COVID-19.

The chain links TRBV6-5 to TRBJ2-5; 7 bases match TRBD1. The CDR3 contains 14 residues. Trimming cost V 8 bases and J 5 bases; bases outside gene matches: 11. Germline assignment: CDR1 MNHEY and CDR2 SVGAGI. The CDR3: CASRREGGAETQYF. For the CDR3, the DNA is TGTGCCAGCCGCCGTGAAGGGGGCGCGGAGACCCAGTACTTC.

This chain joins TRBV27 and TRBJ1-5, with D possibly matching TRBD1 (5 bases). Germline V CDR1 and CDR2: MNHEY, SMNVEV (reference sequence). V gave up 5 bases and J gave up 6 bases, with 11 bases separating them. The CDR3 has 13 amino acids. Written as DNA, the CDR3 is TGTGCCAGCAGTGGGGGACTATTTCAGCCCCAGCATTTT. Translating it yields CASSGGLFQPQHF.

The gene calls are TRBV7-2 and TRBJ2-1; the match to TRBD1 covers 12 bases. Germline CDR1 and CDR2: SGHTA and FQGNSA. This CDR3 has 15 residues. J was trimmed by 4 bases and V by 3 bases; bases with no gene match: 1. Here the CDR3 DNA reads TGTGCCAGCAGCTTGGGACAGGGGGCTTACAATGAGCAGTTCTTC. Translating gives CASSLGQGAYNEQFF.

The rearrangement uses TRBV18 and TRBJ1-2; weak D call: TRBD1 (5 bases). This CDR3 is built from 13 residues. From germline, CDR1 is KGHSH and CDR2 LQKENI. V was clipped by 3 bases and J by 7 bases, with 12 bases between them. The CDR3 bases are TGTGCCAGCTCACCGGCCGGCGGGGGTGGCTACACCTTC. This gives the protein CASSPAGGGGYTF. Drawing the rest from reference TRBV18 and TRBJ1-2, the complete variable domain is NAGVMQNPRHLVRRRGQEARLRCSPMKGHSHVYWYRQLPEEGLKFMVYLQKENIIDESGMPKERFSAEFPKEGPSILRIQQVVRGDSAAYFCASSPAGGGGYTFGSGTRLTVV.

The chain is built from TRBV5-8 and TRBJ2-7; D unclear. The V and J ends lost 4 bases and 1 base respectively, with 6 bases between them. The CDR3 loop spans 12 amino acids. The V gene's germline CDR1 is SGHTS and CDR2 YDEGEE. CDR3 coding DNA: TGTGCCAGCAGCCCTAGTTCCTACGAGCAGTACTTC. The encoded protein is CASSPSSYEQYF.

V gene TRBV9 combines with J gene TRBJ2-7; 9 nucleotides align to TRBD1. Germline lookup yields CDR1 SGDLS and CDR2 YYNGEE. This CDR3 has 15 amino acids. The V gene end was trimmed by 0 bases and the J gene end by 3 bases; junction bases not matched to a gene: 4. The CDR3 here is CASSVAGDRVYEQYF. In DNA, the CDR3 is TGTGCCAGCAGCGTAGCTGGGGACAGGGTCTACGAGCAGTACTTC.

The chain employs TRBV6-1 and TRBJ2-7; the D gene is possibly TRBD2 (7 bases). The CDR3 consists of 17 residues. Trimming took 4 bases from V and 1 from J, leaving 20 bases between them. Germline CDR1 and CDR2: MNHNS and SASEGT. The CDR3, as DNA: TGTGCCAGCAGTGGGCCTGATGCGCGGGGGCCTTCCTACGAGCAGTACTTC. This codes for CASSGPDARGPSYEQYF.

The rearrangement joins TRBV12-5 to TRBJ1-1, with 7 bases aligning to TRBD1. V dropped 0 bases and J dropped 0; count of bases not matched to a gene: 7. From germline, CDR1 is LGHNT and CDR2 FRNRAP. The CDR3 spans 17 residues. The CDR3 sequence: CASGLVWAQGMNTEAFF. CDR3 DNA: TGTGCTAGTGGTTTGGTATGGGCACAGGGGATGAACACTGAAGCTTTCTTT.